These 24 T cell receptor beta chains originate from one sample sequenced in a study of blood T cell repertoires in COVID-19. The repertoire was sequenced with immunoSEQ multiplex PCR; TCRdb's copy has only in-frame clones and lacks some. This table has 60,000 to 90,000 clones, about four fifths appearing once. Sequences were obtained from peripheral blood. These receptors were taken from a man aged 45 to 65 with acute or convalescent COVID-19.

The chain links TRBV29-1 to TRBJ2-3, with D possibly TRBD1 on 5 matching bases. The germline V gene encodes CDR1 SQVTM and CDR2 ANQGSEA. The CDR3 spans 10 residues. V was shortened by 6 bases and J by 5 bases, with 6 bases between the two germline ends. In nucleotides, the CDR3 is TGCAGCGTCACAGGAGATACGCAGTATTTT. Translation: CSVTGDTQYF.

This sequence joins TRBV3-1 (or the pseudogene TRBV3-2) and TRBJ2-3; 7 nucleotides align to TRBD2. J was trimmed by 5 bases and V by 3 bases; bases with no gene match: 8. The CDR3 is 15 residues long. Per the germline V gene, CDR1 is LGHDT and CDR2 is YNNKEL (reference sequence). As DNA, the CDR3 is TGTGCCAGCAGCCACGAGGGACTACTCCTAGATACGCAGTATTTT. Translation: CASSHEGLLLDTQYF.

This clone has only a few counts. The chain uses TRBV7-9 and TRBJ1-2, with 8 bases lining up with TRBD1. From germline, CDR1 is SEHNR and CDR2 FQNEAQ (reference sequence). The CDR3 has 16 residues. V lost 1 base and J lost 7; bases outside the gene matches: 11. The CDR3 sequence is CASSLGGQGASRGYTF. CDR3 in DNA: TGTGCCAGCAGCTTAGGGGGGCAGGGGGCCTCACGTGGCTACACCTTC.

V and J are TRBV7-8 and TRBJ2-3; TRBD1 might be the D (6 bases). CDR1 is SGHVS and CDR2 is FQNEAQ in the germline V gene. CDR3 size: 15 residues. The V and J ends lost 2 bases and 5 bases respectively, with 14 bases between them. CDR3 loop: CASSLNDRTIDTQYF. The CDR3 bases are TGTGCCAGCAGCTTAAACGACAGGACAATAGATACGCAGTATTTT.

V is TRBV7-2 and J is TRBJ1-2, with 7 nucleotides matching TRBD1. This CDR3 has 15 amino acids. From germline, CDR1 is SGHTA and CDR2 FQGNSA. The V and J ends lost 5 bases and 4 bases, in that order; junction bases with no gene match: 10. The CDR3 protein is CASSTNPRGIYGYTF. For the CDR3, the DNA is TGTGCCAGCAGCACCAATCCCAGGGGGATCTATGGCTACACCTTC.

This sequence joins TRBV27 and TRBJ1-2; D unclear. Germline V CDR1 and CDR2: MNHEY, SMNVEV (reference sequence). Trimming left V 5 bases short and J 2 bases short, with 15 bases between. The CDR3 has 15 residues. CDR3 sequence (DNA): TGTGCCAGCAGTCCGGTTCCACAGTGGAACTATGGCTACACCTTC. This translates into CASSPVPQWNYGYTF.

The chain is built from TRBV28 and TRBJ1-1; no clear D gene. With 6 bases removed from V and 5 bases from J, the gap between germline ends came to 19 bases. Germline values: CDR1 MDHEN, CDR2 SYDVKM. CDR3 size: 15 residues. CDR3 amino acids: CASSPLDRDSTEAFF. In nucleotides, the CDR3 is TGTGCCAGCAGCCCCCTTGATCGGGATAGTACTGAAGCTTTCTTT.

The gene calls are TRBV6-5 and TRBJ2-7; no definite D call. The V end lost 4 bases, the J end lost 2 bases, and 12 bases lay between the germline ends. The CDR3 runs 14 residues. Per the germline V gene, CDR1 is MNHEY and CDR2 is SVGAGI. The CDR3 DNA sequence: TGTGCCAGCAGTTCTCTTTCCGACACCTACGAGCAGTACTTC. Its translation is CASSSLSDTYEQYF.

The chain couples TRBV7-2 to TRBJ1-1; D ambiguous. V shed 5 bases and J shed 7 bases, with 20 bases lying between them. The germline gives CDR1 SGHTA, CDR2 FQGNSA. This CDR3 is built from 15 residues. The CDR3 spells CASSPGSFSYREAFF. For the CDR3, the DNA is TGTGCCAGCAGCCCAGGTTCCTTCTCTTACCGTGAAGCTTTCTTT.

The chain employs TRBV9 and TRBJ1-2, with 8 bases that match TRBD1. CDR1 and CDR2 from the germline V gene are SGDLS and YYNGEE. This CDR3 region has 15 residues. Trimming removed 3 bases from V and 4 bases from J; junction bases left unmatched: 8. CDR3 in amino acids: CASSARTGQIYGYTF. CDR3 in DNA: TGTGCCAGCAGCGCCCGGACAGGGCAGATCTATGGCTACACCTTC. The complete variable domain, with remaining parts taken from reference TRBV9 and TRBJ1-2, reads DSGVTQTPKHLITATGQRVTLRCSPRSGDLSVYWYQQSLDQGLQFLIQYYNGEERAKGNILERFSAQQFPDLHSELNLSSLELGDSALYFCASSARTGQIYGYTFGSGTRLTVV.

The rearrangement links TRBV11-1 to TRBJ2-1; 12 bases align to TRBD2. The CDR3 has 15 residues. Losses at the gene ends were 5 bases for V and 8 bases for J; bases not matched to a gene: 7. Per germline, CDR1 SGHAT and CDR2 FQDESV (reference sequence). CDR3 nucleotides: TGTGCCAGCAGCCCTCGACTAGCGGGGGTTGATGAGCAGTTCTTC. Translating gives CASSPRLAGVDEQFF.

This clone appeared a few times. V gene TRBV6-4 combines with J gene TRBJ1-1, with a weak D call TRBD1 (6 bases). V lost 6 bases, J lost 1 base, and 9 bases lay in between. The CDR3 loop spans 13 amino acids. Germline V gene sequence: CDR1 MRHNA, CDR2 SNTAGT. DNA of the CDR3: TGTGCCAGCAGACAGGGAGAGAACACTGAAGCTTTCTTT. This translates into CASRQGENTEAFF.

This clone has a handful of counts. The chain employs TRBV4-3 and TRBJ2-4; perhaps TRBD2 as D (6 bases). V lost 0 bases and J lost 0, with 12 bases in between. The germline V gene encodes CDR1 LGHNA and CDR2 YSLEER. The CDR3 loop spans 17 amino acids. The CDR3 DNA is TGCGCCAGCAGCCAAGAGGCCATGGGACTAGCCAAAAACATTCAGTACTTC. Protein product: CASSQEAMGLAKNIQYF.

The chain joins TRBV28 to TRBJ2-1; 10 bases agree with TRBD1. Germline V gene sequence: CDR1 MDHEN, CDR2 SYDVKM. V was pared by 3 bases and J by 7 bases, with 6 bases of the junction left unmatched. CDR3 size: 15 residues. The CDR3 DNA follows: TGTGCCAGCAGTTTGAGGGACAGGGGACCGAATGAGCAGTTCTTC. Its protein is CASSLRDRGPNEQFF.

DNA for the CDR3: TGCAGCGTCGCCACAACTAGCGCGAGCACAGATACGCAGTATTTT. Its protein is CSVATTSASTDTQYF. This rearrangement joins TRBV29-1 to TRBJ2-3; the match to TRBD2 covers 7 bases. The CDR3 contains 15 residues. Germline loops: CDR1 SQVTM, CDR2 ANQGSEA. V lost 6 bases to trimming and J lost 0 bases; unmatched junction nucleotides: 9.

The rearrangement links TRBV2 to TRBJ1-1; D possibly corresponds to TRBD1 (5 bases). This CDR3 contains 12 residues. Germline V gives CDR1 SNHLY, CDR2 FYNNEI. V was clipped by 5 bases and J by 6 bases, with 10 bases between them. CDR3 residues: CASSSGTSEAFF. CDR3 nucleotides: TGTGCCAGCAGTTCAGGGACTTCTGAAGCTTTCTTT.

The chain uses TRBV5-1 and TRBJ2-1, with 9 positions matching TRBD1. This CDR3 has 17 amino acids. The germline V gene encodes CDR1 SGHRS and CDR2 YFSETQ. V gave up 4 bases and J gave up 4 bases; unmatched junction bases: 12. The CDR3 bases are TGCGCCAGCAGCCGTATGTTTACAGGGGGCGAGTACAATGAGCAGTTCTTC. This codes for CASSRMFTGGEYNEQFF. Using reference TRBV5-1 and TRBJ2-1 for the parts outside the CDR3, the full variable domain is KAGVTQTPRYLIKTRGQQVTLSCSPISGHRSVSWYQQTPGQGLQFLFEYFSETQRNKGNFPGRFSGRQFSNSRSEMNVSTLELGDSALYLCASSRMFTGGEYNEQFFGPGTRLTVL.

This sequence joins TRBV10-3 and TRBJ2-1; 7 bases are shared with TRBD2. Germline CDR1 reads ENHRY; CDR2 reads SYGVKD. This CDR3 spans 13 amino acids. J lost 4 bases, V lost 6 bases, and 3 bases had no gene match. CDR3 in amino acids: CAISLGLYNEQFF. As DNA, the CDR3 is TGTGCCATCAGCCTGGGACTATACAATGAGCAGTTCTTC.

V gene TRBV5-1 combines with J gene TRBJ1-2; 12 nucleotides agree with TRBD1. The CDR3 totals 18 residues. V shed 4 bases, J shed 6 bases, and the junction held 16 bases outside the gene matches. Germline V CDR1 and CDR2: SGHRS, YFSETQ. The CDR3: CASSTGTGGARVRDGYTF. The CDR3 region has the DNA TGCGCCAGCAGCACAGGGACAGGGGGCGCGAGAGTACGAGATGGCTACACCTTC.

This clone was observed a handful of times. For the CDR3, the DNA is TGTGCCACCAGGACAGGGGCGAACACTGAAGCTTTCTTT. Its translation: CATRTGANTEAFF. V is TRBV24-1 and J is TRBJ1-1; TRBD1 aligns across 8 bases. V was clipped by 7 bases and J by 1 base; unmatched bases: 1. The CDR3 runs to 13 residues. Germline-derived CDR1 and CDR2 are KGHDR and SFDVKD.

This rearrangement joins TRBV5-1 to TRBJ1-6, with 8 positions matching TRBD1. This CDR3 is 14 amino acids long. The V gene's germline CDR1 is SGHRS and CDR2 YFSETQ. V shed 4 bases, J shed 10 bases, and the junction held 7 bases outside the gene matches. CDR3 loop: CASSPDRVRSPLHF. The DNA for the CDR3 is TGCGCCAGCAGCCCGGACAGGGTTAGATCACCCCTCCACTTT.

The rearrangement uses TRBV11-3 and TRBJ2-5; TRBD2 is a possible D gene (6 bases). Germline CDR1 and CDR2: SGHNT and YENEEA. This CDR3 has 14 amino acids. Trimming took 10 bases from V and 5 from J, leaving 20 bases between them. The CDR3 loop reads CATRVGGGRETQYF. DNA for the CDR3: TGTGCCACCCGCGTCGGAGGAGGGCGGGAGACCCAGTACTTC.

The chain combines TRBV5-1 with TRBJ2-7, with 15 nucleotides matching TRBD2. Germline trimming cut 4 bases from V and 0 bases from J; bases unmatched to any gene: 5. The CDR3 runs to 17 residues. The germline CDR1 and CDR2 sequences are SGHRS and YFSETQ. The CDR3 sequence: CASSPGLAGGPSYEQYF. The CDR3 nucleotides read TGCGCCAGCAGCCCGGGACTAGCGGGGGGCCCCTCCTACGAGCAGTACTTC.

J is TRBJ2-3 and V is TRBV24-1; 8 bases line up with TRBD2. The CDR3 is 16 residues long. The germline V gene has CDR1 KGHDR and CDR2 SFDVKD. V shed 1 base, J shed 2 bases, and the junction held 4 bases outside the gene matches. Here the CDR3 reads CATSDFRRGVTDTQYF. As DNA, the CDR3 is TGTGCCACCAGTGATTTTAGGCGGGGGGTCACAGATACGCAGTATTTT.